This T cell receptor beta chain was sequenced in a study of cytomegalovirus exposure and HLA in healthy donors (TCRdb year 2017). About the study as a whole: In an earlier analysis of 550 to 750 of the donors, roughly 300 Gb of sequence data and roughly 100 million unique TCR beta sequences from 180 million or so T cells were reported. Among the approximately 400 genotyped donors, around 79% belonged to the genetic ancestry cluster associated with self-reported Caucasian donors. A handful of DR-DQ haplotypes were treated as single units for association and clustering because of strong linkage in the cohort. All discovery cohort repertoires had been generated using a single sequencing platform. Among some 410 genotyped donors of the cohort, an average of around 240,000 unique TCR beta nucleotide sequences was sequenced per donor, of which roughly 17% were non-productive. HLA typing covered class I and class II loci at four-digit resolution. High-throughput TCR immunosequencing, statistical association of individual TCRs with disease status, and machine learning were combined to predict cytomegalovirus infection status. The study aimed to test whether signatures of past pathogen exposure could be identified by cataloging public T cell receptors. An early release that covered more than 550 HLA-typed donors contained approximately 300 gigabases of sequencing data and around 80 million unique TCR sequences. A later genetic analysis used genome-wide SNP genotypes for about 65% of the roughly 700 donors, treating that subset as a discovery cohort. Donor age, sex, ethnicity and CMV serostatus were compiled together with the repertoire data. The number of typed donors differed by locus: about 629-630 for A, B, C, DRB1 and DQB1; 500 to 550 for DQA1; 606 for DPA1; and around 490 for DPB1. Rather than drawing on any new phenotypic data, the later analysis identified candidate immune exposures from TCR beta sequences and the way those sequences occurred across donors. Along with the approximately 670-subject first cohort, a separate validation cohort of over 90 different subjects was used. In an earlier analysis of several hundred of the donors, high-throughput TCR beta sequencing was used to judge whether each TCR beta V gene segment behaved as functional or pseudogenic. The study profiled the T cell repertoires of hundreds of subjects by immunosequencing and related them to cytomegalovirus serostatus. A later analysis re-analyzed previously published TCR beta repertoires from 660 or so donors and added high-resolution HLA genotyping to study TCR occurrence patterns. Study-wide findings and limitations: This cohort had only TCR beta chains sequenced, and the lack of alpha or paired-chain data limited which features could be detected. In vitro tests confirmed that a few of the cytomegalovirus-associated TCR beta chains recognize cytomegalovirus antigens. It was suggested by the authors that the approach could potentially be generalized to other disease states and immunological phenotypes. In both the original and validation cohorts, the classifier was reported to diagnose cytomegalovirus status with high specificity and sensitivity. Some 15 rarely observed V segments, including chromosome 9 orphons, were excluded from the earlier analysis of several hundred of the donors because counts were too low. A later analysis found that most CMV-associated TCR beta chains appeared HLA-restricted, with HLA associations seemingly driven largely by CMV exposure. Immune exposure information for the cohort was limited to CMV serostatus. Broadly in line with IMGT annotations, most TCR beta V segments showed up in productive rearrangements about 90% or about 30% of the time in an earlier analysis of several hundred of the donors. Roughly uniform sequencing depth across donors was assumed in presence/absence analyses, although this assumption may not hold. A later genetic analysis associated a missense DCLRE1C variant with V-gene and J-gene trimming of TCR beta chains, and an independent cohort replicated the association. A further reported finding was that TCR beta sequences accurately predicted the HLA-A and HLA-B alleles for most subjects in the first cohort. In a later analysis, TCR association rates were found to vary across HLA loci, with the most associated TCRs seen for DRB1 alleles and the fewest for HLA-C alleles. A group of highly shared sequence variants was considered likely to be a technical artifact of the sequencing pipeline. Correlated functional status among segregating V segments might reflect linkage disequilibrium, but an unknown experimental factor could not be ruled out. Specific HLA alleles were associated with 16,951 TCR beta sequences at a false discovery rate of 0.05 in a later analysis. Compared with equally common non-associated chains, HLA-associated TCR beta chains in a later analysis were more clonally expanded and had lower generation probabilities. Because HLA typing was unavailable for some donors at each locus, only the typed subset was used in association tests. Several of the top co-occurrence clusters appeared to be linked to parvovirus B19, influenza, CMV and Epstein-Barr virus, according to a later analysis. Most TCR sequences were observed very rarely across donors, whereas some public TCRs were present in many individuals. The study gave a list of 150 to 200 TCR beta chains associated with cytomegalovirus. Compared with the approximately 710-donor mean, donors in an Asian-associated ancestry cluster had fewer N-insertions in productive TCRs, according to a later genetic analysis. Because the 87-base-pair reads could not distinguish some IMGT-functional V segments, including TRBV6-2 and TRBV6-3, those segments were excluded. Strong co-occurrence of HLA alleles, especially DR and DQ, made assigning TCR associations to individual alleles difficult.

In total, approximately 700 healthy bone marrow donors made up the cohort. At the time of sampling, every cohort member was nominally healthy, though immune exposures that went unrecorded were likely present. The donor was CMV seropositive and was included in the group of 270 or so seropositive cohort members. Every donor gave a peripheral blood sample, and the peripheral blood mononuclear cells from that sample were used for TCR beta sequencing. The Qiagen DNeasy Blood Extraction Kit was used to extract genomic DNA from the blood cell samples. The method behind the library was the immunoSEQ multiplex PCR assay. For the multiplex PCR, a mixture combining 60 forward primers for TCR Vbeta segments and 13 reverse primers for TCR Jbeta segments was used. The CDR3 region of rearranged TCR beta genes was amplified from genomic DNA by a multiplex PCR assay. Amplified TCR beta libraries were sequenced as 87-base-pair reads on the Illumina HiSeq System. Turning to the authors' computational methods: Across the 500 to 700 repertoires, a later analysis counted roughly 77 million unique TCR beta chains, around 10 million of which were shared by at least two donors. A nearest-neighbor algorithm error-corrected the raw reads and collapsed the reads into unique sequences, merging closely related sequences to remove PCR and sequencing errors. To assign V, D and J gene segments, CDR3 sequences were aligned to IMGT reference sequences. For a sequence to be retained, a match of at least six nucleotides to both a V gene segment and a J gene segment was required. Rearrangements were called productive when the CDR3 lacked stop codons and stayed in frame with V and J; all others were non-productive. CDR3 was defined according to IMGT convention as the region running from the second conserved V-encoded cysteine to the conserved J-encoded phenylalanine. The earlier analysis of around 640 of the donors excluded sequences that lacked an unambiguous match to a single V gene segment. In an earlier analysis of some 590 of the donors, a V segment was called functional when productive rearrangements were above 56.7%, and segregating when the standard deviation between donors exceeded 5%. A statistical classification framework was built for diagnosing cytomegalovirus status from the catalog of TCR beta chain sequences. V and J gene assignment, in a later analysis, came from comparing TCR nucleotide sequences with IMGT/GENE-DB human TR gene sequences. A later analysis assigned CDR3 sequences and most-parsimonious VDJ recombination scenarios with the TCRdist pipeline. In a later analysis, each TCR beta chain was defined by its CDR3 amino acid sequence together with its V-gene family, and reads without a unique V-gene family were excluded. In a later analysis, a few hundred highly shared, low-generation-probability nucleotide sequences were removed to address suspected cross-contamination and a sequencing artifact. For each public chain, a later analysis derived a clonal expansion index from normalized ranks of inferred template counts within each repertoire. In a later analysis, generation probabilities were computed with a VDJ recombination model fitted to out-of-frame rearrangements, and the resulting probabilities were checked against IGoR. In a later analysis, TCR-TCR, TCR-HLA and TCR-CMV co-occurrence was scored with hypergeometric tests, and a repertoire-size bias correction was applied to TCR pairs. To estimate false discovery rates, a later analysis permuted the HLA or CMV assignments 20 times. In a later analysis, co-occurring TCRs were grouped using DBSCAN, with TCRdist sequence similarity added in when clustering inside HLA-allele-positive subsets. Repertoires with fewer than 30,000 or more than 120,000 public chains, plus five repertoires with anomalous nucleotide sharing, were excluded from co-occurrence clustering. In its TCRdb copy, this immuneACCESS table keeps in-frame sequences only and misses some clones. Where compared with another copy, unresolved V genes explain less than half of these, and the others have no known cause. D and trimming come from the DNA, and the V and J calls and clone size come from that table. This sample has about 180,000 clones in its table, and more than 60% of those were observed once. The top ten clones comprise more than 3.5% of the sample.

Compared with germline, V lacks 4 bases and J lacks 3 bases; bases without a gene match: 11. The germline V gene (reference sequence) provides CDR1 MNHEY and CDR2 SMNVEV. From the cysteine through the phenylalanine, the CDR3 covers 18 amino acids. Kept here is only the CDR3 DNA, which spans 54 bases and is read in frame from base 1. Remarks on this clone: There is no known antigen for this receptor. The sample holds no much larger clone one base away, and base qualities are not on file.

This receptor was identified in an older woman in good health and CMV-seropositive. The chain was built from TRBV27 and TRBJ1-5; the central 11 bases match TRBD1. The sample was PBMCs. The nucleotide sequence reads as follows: TGTGCCAGCAGTTCCCACATCCCGGGACAGGGGGTCAATCAGCCCCAGCATTTT. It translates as CASSSHIPGQGVNQPQHF.